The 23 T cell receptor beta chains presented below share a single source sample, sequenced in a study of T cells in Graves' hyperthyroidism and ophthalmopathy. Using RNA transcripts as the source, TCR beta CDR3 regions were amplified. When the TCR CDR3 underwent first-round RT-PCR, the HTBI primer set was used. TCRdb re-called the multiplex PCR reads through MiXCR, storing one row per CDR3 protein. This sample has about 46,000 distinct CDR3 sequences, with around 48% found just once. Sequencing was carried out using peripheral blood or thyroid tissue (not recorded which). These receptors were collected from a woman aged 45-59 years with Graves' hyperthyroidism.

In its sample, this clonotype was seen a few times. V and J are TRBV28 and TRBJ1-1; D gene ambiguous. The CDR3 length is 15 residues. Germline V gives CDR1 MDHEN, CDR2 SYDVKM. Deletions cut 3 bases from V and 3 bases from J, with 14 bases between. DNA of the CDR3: TGTGCCAGCAGTTTTCCCAGAATTCCATACACTGAAGCTTTCTTT. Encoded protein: CASSFPRIPYTEAFF.

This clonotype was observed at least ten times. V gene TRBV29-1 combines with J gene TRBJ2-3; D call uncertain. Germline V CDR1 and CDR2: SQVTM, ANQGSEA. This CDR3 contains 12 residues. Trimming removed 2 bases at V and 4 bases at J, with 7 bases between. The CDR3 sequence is CSVEPTPDTQYF. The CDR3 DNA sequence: TGCAGCGTTGAACCAACCCCAGATACGCAGTATTTT.

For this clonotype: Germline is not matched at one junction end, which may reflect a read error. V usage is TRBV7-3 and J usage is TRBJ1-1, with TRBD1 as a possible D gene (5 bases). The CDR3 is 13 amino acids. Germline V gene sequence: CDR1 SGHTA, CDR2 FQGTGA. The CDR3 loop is CASSTQGDTGAFF. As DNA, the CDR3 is TGTGCCAGCAGCACTCAGGGTGATACTGGAGCTTTCTTT.

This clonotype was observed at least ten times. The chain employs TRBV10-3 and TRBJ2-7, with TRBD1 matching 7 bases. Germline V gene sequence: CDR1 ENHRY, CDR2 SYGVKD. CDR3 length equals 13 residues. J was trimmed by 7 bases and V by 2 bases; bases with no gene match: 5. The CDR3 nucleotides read TGTGCCATCAGTGAGCAAGGGGGCGGGGAGCAGTACTTC. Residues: CAISEQGGGEQYF.

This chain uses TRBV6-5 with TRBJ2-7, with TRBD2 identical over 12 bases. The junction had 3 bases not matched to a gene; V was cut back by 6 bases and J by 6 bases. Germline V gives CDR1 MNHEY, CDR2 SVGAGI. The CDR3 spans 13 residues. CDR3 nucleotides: TGTGCCAGCAGGAGGACTAGCGGGATCGAGCAGTACTTC. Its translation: CASRRTSGIEQYF.

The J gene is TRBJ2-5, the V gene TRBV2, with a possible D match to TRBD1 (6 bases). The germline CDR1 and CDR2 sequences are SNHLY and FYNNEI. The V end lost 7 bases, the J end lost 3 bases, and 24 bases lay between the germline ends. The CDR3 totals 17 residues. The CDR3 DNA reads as TGTGCCAGCACTTTAGGGGGTTCGCGAGGGCCGGAAGAGACCCAGTACTTC. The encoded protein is CASTLGGSRGPEETQYF.

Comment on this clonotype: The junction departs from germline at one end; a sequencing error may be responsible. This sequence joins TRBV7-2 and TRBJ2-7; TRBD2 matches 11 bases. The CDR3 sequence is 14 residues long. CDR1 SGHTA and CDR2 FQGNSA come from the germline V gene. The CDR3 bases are TGTGCCAGCAGCTTCCTACTAGCGGGAGATGAGCCGTACTTC. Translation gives CASSFLLAGDEPYF.

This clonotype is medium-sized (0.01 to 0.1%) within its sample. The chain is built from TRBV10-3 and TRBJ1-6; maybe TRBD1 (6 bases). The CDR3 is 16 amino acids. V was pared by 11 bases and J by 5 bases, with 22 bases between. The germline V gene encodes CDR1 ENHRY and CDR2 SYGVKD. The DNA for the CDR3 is TGTGCCGCCCAGGGGTGGTCGGACAGCAATAATTCACCCCTCCACTTT. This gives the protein CAAQGWSDSNNSPLHF.

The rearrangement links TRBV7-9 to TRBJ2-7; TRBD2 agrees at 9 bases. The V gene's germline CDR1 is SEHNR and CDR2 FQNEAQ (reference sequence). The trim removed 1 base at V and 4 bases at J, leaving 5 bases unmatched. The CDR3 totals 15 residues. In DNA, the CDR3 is TGTGCCAGCAGCTTAGGGGTAGCGGGAGTGTACGAGCAGTACTTC. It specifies CASSLGVAGVYEQYF.

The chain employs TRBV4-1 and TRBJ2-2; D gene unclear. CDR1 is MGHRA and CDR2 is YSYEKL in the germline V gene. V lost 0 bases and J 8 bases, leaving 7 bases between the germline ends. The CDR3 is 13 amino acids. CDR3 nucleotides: TGCGCCAGCAGCCAAGATCTGTATGGGGAGCTGTTTTTT. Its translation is CASSQDLYGELFF.

The CDR3 sequence: CASRYGTGDSNSPLHF. The CDR3 coding sequence is TGCGCCAGCCGCTATGGGACAGGGGACAGTAATTCACCCCTCCACTTT. The chain joins TRBV5-1 to TRBJ1-6; 10 bases fit TRBD1. The CDR3 is 16 amino acids. With V trimmed by 7 bases and J by 6 bases, 10 bases remained unmatched. Germline V gene lookup returns CDR1 SGHRS and CDR2 YFSETQ.

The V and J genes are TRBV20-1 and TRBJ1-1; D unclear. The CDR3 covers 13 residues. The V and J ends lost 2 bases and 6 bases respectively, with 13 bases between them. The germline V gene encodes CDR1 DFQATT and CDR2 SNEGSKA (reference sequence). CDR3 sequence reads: CSARPVRSSEAFF. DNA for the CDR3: TGCAGTGCTAGACCGGTGAGGTCGTCTGAAGCTTTCTTT.

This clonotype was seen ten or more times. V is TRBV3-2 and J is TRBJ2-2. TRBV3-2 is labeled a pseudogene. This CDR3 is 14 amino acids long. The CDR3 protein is CASSQDGPTGELFF. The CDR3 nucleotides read TGTGCCAGCAGCCAAGACGGACCCACCGGGGAGCTGTTTTTT.

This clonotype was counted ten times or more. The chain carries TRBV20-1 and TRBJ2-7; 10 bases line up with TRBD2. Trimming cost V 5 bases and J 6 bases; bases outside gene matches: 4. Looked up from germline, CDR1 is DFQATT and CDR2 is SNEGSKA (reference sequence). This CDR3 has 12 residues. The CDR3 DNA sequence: TGCAGTGCTCGGCTAGCGGGAGCCGAGCAGTACTTC. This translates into CSARLAGAEQYF.

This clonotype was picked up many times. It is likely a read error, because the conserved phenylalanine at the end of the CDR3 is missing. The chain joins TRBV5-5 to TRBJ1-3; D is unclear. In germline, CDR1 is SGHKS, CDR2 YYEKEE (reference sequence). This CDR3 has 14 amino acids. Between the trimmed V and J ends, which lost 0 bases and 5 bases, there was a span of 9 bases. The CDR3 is CASSLEGGRNTIYS. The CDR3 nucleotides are TGTGCCAGCAGCTTGGAGGGAGGGAGAAACACCATATATTCT.

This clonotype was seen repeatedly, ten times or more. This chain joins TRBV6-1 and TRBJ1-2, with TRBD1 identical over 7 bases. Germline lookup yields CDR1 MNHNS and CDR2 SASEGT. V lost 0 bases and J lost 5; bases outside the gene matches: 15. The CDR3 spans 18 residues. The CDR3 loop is CASSEAGTAILRTYGYTF. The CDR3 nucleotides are TGTGCCAGCAGTGAAGCTGGGACAGCGATACTTAGAACGTATGGCTACACCTTC.

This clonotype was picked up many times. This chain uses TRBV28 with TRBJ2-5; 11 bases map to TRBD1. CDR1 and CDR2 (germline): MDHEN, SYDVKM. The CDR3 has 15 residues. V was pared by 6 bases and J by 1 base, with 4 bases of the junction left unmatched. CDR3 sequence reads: CASRGQGAFQETQYF. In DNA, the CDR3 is TGTGCCAGCAGAGGACAGGGGGCTTTCCAAGAGACCCAGTACTTC.

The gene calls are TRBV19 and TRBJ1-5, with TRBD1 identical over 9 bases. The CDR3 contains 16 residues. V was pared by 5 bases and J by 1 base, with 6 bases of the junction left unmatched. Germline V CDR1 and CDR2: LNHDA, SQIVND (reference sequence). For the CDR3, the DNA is TGTGCCAGTAGTCCCTGGACAGGGGCAAGCAATCAGCCCCAGCATTTT. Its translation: CASSPWTGASNQPQHF.

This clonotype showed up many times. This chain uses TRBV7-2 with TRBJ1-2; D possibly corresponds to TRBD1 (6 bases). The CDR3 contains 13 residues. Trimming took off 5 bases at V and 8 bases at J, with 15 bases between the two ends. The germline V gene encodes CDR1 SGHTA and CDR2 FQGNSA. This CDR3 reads CASSPGHNVGYTF. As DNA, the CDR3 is TGTGCCAGCAGCCCGGGACACAACGTAGGCTACACCTTC.

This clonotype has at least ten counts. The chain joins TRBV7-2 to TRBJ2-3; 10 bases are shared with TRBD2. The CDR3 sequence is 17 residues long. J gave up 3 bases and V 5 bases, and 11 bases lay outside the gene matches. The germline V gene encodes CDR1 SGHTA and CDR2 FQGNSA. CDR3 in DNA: TGTGCCAGCAGCACCCGCCTGAGCGGGAGGGCTACAGATACGCAGTATTTT. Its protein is CASSTRLSGRATDTQYF.

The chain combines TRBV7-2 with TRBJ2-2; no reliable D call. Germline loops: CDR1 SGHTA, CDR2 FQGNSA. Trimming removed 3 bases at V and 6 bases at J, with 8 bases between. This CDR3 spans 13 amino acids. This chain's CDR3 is CASSFGGAGELFF. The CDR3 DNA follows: TGTGCCAGCAGCTTTGGTGGAGCCGGGGAGCTGTTTTTT.

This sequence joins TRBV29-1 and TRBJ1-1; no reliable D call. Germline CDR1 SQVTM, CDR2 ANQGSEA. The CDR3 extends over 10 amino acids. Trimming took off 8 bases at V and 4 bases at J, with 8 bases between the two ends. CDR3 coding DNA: TGCAGCAGCTACGGCACTGAAGCTTTCTTT. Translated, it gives CSSYGTEAFF.

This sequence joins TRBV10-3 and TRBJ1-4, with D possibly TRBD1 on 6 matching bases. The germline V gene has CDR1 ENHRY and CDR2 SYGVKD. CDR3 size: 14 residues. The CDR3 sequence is CASREAQGSEKLFF. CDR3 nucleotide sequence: TGTGCGTCACGGGAGGCTCAGGGGAGTGAAAAACTGTTTTTT.